Listed here is a single T cell receptor (beta chain). This CDR3 is 16 amino acids long. The germline gives CDR1 LGHNA, CDR2 YNFKEQ. V lost 4 bases and J 3 bases, leaving 16 bases between the germline ends. This sample stems from a study of cytomegalovirus exposure and HLA in healthy donors. It was with 60 Vbeta and 13 Jbeta primers that the PCR ran. The assay was immunoSEQ multiplex PCR, and TCRdb's table has in-frame clones only and misses some. Of approximately 160,000 clones in the sample, 60% to 80% were seen once. This clonotype was obtained from a man aged 18 to 35 in good health and CMV-seropositive. Sample: PBMCs. The genes are TRBV4-2 and TRBJ1-5, with D perhaps matching TRBD1 (6 bases). The CDR3 nucleotides read TGTGCCAGCAGCCTAAGGCTACAGGGTGCCAATCAGCCCCAGCATTTT. It yields the protein CASSLRLQGANQPQHF.